One and the same sample provided the 23 T cell receptor beta chains below, sequenced in a study of Tregs in tolerant kidney transplant recipients. Clones were sequenced by immunoSEQ multiplex PCR, and TCRdb holds only the in-frame ones, with some missing. The table lists 80,000 to 90,000 clones, just over 90% of them singletons. Input material: CD8+ T cells from blood. These receptors were taken from a human donor in good health.

This clone has just one count. The chain combines TRBV2 with TRBJ1-2; no reliable D call. Germline CDR1 is SNHLY and CDR2 is FYNNEI. The V end lost 8 bases, the J end lost 5 bases, and 21 bases lay between the germline ends. The CDR3 length is 15 residues. The chain's CDR3 is CASRDVELGIYGYTF. Written as DNA, the CDR3 is TGTGCCAGCCGCGACGTAGAATTGGGGATTTATGGCTACACCTTC. Combining the CDR3 with reference TRBV2 and TRBJ1-2 gives the whole variable domain EPEVTQTPSHQVTQMGQEVILRCVPISNHLYFYWYRQILGQKVEFLVSFYNNEISEKSEIFDDQFSVERPDGSNFTLKIRSTKLEDSAMYFCASRDVELGIYGYTFGSGTRLTVV.

The rearrangement links TRBV18 to TRBJ2-2; TRBD2 aligns across 8 bases. Unmatched junction bases numbered 9, after V lost 3 bases and J lost 6 bases. The V gene's germline CDR1 is KGHSH and CDR2 LQKENI. CDR3 length equals 16 residues. CDR3 coding DNA: TGTGCCAGCTCACCTCCTCAAGCGGGAGATCCCGGGGAGCTGTTTTTT. It yields the protein CASSPPQAGDPGELFF. Full variable domain (outside the CDR3, taken from reference TRBV18 and TRBJ2-2): NAGVMQNPRHLVRRRGQEARLRCSPMKGHSHVYWYRQLPEEGLKFMVYLQKENIIDESGMPKERFSAEFPKEGPSILRIQQVVRGDSAAYFCASSPPQAGDPGELFFGEGSRLTVL.

The gene calls are TRBV6-5 and TRBJ1-5; a weak D match, TRBD1 (5 bases). The CDR3 consists of 14 residues. Germline CDR1 is MNHEY and CDR2 is SVGAGI. V lost 6 bases and J lost 6, with 15 bases in between. The chain's CDR3 is CASSLDTWSQPQHF. CDR3 DNA sequence: TGTGCCAGCAGCCTGGACACATGGAGTCAGCCCCAGCATTTT.

The genes are TRBV29-1 and TRBJ2-2; 9 positions agree with TRBD1. Germline values: CDR1 SQVTM, CDR2 ANQGSEA. Trimming removed 3 bases from V and 5 bases from J; junction bases left unmatched: 10. The CDR3 extends over 16 amino acids. CDR3 DNA: TGCAGCGTTGAGGGGTGGGACAGGGCGGCTACCGGGGAGCTGTTTTTT. This codes for CSVEGWDRAATGELFF.

J is TRBJ2-1 and V is TRBV5-5, with 9 bases lining up with TRBD2. Germline CDR1 and CDR2: SGHKS and YYEKEE (reference sequence). This CDR3 is built from 19 residues. Unmatched junction bases numbered 13, after V lost 2 bases and J lost 1 base. The CDR3 nucleotides are TGTGCCAGCAGCTTCGGGACTAGCCTTAATTTCCTGTCCTACAATGAGCAGTTCTTC. Amino acids: CASSFGTSLNFLSYNEQFF.

The genes are TRBV7-8 and TRBJ2-3; TRBD2 matches 8 bases. CDR1 SGHVS and CDR2 FQNEAQ come from the germline V gene. Unmatched junction bases numbered 13, after V lost 0 bases and J lost 8 bases. The CDR3 length is 17 residues. CDR3 sequence (DNA): TGTGCCAGCAGCTTAGCTGTGCGGGAGGAGATCTGGGGTACGCAGTATTTT. Residues: CASSLAVREEIWGTQYF.

The J gene is TRBJ2-2, the V gene TRBV29-1; 8 nucleotides match TRBD2. The trim removed 4 bases at V and 1 base at J, leaving 8 bases unmatched. This CDR3 spans 16 amino acids. CDR1 and CDR2 from the germline V gene are SQVTM and ANQGSEA. CDR3 coding DNA: TGCAGCGTTGCCCCAGCGGGGGAAGAGAACACCGGGGAGCTGTTTTTT. This gives the protein CSVAPAGEENTGELFF.

The CDR3 loop is CASSPTGQASYEQYF. The CDR3 nucleotides are TGTGCCAGCTCTCCCACAGGACAGGCCTCCTACGAGCAGTACTTC. The rearrangement joins TRBV18 to TRBJ2-7; TRBD1 matches at 7 bases. The J segment lost 0 bases and the V segment lost 6 bases, leaving 8 bases of the junction unmatched. The CDR3 is 15 amino acids. CDR1 is KGHSH, CDR2 LQKENI, per germline.

The chain has TRBV4-2 and TRBJ2-4; possible D gene TRBD2, 6 bases. Germline-derived CDR1 and CDR2 are LGHNA and YNFKEQ. The CDR3 runs to 16 residues. V was trimmed by 0 bases and J by 3 bases, leaving 12 bases between them. The CDR3 loop is CASSQDPGVGKNIQYF. The CDR3 DNA reads TGTGCCAGCAGCCAAGATCCGGGGGTAGGCAAAAACATTCAGTACTTC.

V is TRBV6-6 and J is TRBJ2-7; 7 bases match TRBD1. Trimming took 2 bases from V and 2 from J; bases not matched to a gene: 3. Germline V gene sequence: CDR1 MNHNY, CDR2 SVGAGI (reference sequence). The CDR3 runs 14 residues. The CDR3 DNA sequence: TGTGCCAGCAGTTACCCGGACAGGCCCTACGAGCAGTACTTC. This codes for CASSYPDRPYEQYF.

The chain is built from TRBV9 and TRBJ2-3, with 7 positions matching TRBD2. Germline V lookup: CDR1 SGDLS, CDR2 YYNGEE. Trimming removed 3 bases from V and 4 bases from J; junction bases left unmatched: 8. This CDR3 comprises 15 residues. The CDR3 coding sequence is TGTGCCAGCAGCGCGGGACTACGATGGCCAGATACGCAGTATTTT. It encodes CASSAGLRWPDTQYF.

The chain couples TRBV5-1 to TRBJ2-2; unclear D gene. Germline V lookup: CDR1 SGHRS, CDR2 YFSETQ. This CDR3 contains 13 residues. With 4 bases removed from V and 6 bases from J, the gap between germline ends came to 10 bases. CDR3 loop: CASSTDESGELFF. The CDR3 DNA reads as TGCGCCAGCAGCACCGACGAATCCGGGGAGCTGTTTTTT.

The chain employs TRBV10-3 and TRBJ1-2, with 7 bases that match TRBD1. Trimming at V came to 3 bases and at J to 6 bases, leaving 10 bases not matched to a gene. Germline CDR1 reads ENHRY; CDR2 reads SYGVKD. CDR3 size: 15 residues. The CDR3 here is CAISDPNLDRNGYTF. CDR3 in DNA: TGTGCCATCAGTGACCCGAACTTGGACAGGAATGGCTACACCTTC.

The gene calls are TRBV19 and TRBJ2-1, with 7 bases lining up with TRBD1. Per the germline V gene, CDR1 is LNHDA and CDR2 is SQIVND (reference sequence). CDR3 size: 18 residues. The J segment lost 8 bases and the V segment lost 2 bases, leaving 18 bases of the junction unmatched. The CDR3 region has the DNA TGTGCCAGTAGTATAATTGGGGTATATGGACAGGCGGGCGATGAGCAGTTCTTC. Its translation is CASSIIGVYGQAGDEQFF.

The chain employs TRBV4-1 and TRBJ1-5; D call uncertain. Trimming took 5 bases from V and 0 from J, leaving 11 bases between them. Germline CDR1 and CDR2: MGHRA and YSYEKL. This CDR3 is 15 amino acids long. CDR3 DNA: TGCGCCAGCAGCTTTGACCCTTATAGCAATCAGCCCCAGCATTTT. This encodes CASSFDPYSNQPQHF.

In nucleotides, the CDR3 is TGCGCCAGCAGCCTGGGCCGGGGAACTGAAGCTTTCTTT. The encoded protein is CASSLGRGTEAFF. The chain joins TRBV5-1 to TRBJ1-1; D is undetermined. This CDR3 has 13 amino acids. Trimming took off 4 bases at V and 5 bases at J, with 12 bases between the two ends. Looked up from germline, CDR1 is SGHRS and CDR2 is YFSETQ.

This clone occurred once. The V and J genes are TRBV6-5 and TRBJ2-7, with D unresolved. The V and J ends lost 5 bases and 4 bases respectively, with 12 bases between them. CDR1 MNHEY and CDR2 SVGAGI come from the germline V gene. CDR3 length: 13 amino acids. CDR3 sequence reads: CASSEVDGYEQYF. Written as DNA, the CDR3 is TGTGCCAGCAGTGAGGTCGACGGATACGAGCAGTACTTC.

The rearrangement uses TRBV23-1 and TRBJ2-5; TRBD1 matches 8 bases. TRBV23-1 is given ORF status, its function remaining uncertain. Unmatched junction bases numbered 15, after V lost 4 bases and J lost 5 bases. The CDR3 spans 17 residues. The CDR3 DNA reads as TGCGCCAGCAGTCCTCCCTGCCGGGACAGGTCAGGGGAGACCCAGTACTTC. Its translation: CASSPPCRDRSGETQYF.

This chain joins TRBV5-1 and TRBJ2-2; D not certain. This CDR3 is built from 16 residues. Germline V gene sequence: CDR1 SGHRS, CDR2 YFSETQ. V was trimmed by 2 bases and J by 0 bases, leaving 11 bases between them. The CDR3 loop reads CASSLREYSNTGELFF. The CDR3 DNA is TGCGCCAGCAGCTTAAGAGAATACTCGAACACCGGGGAGCTGTTTTTT.

The chain has TRBV30 and TRBJ1-5; possible D gene TRBD1, 5 bases. The V and J ends lost 5 bases and 7 bases respectively, with 21 bases between them. Per the germline V gene, CDR1 is GTSNPN and CDR2 is SVGIG (reference sequence). The length of the CDR3 is 15 residues. CDR3 coding DNA: TGTGCCTGGGACCATCTGGGGGGAGCGGGGCAGCCCCAGCATTTT. Its protein is CAWDHLGGAGQPQHF.

The V gene is TRBV30, the J gene TRBJ2-5; 7 bases map to TRBD2. V was clipped by 0 bases and J by 2 bases; unmatched bases: 6. The CDR3 is 15 amino acids. Germline V gene sequence: CDR1 GTSNPN, CDR2 SVGIG (reference sequence). In nucleotides, the CDR3 is TGTGCCTGGAGTGTTTTGGGGGGGGTTCAAGAGACCCAGTACTTC. Residues: CAWSVLGGVQETQYF.

The genes are TRBV7-9 and TRBJ2-6; D is ambiguous. Trimming stripped 0 bases from V and 4 bases from J, with 10 bases between. The germline V gene has CDR1 SEHNR and CDR2 FQNEAQ (reference sequence). This CDR3 is 16 amino acids long. This CDR3 is CASSLADHRGANVLTF. The CDR3 DNA sequence: TGTGCCAGCAGCTTAGCGGACCATCGGGGGGCCAACGTCCTGACTTTC.

The J gene is TRBJ1-4, the V gene TRBV4-2; D uncertain. The CDR3 is made up of 12 amino acids. V lost 4 bases to trimming and J lost 8 bases, with 8 bases between them. Per germline, CDR1 LGHNA and CDR2 YNFKEQ. The CDR3 DNA reads TGTGCCAGCAGCCCGCTTTCCGAAAAACTGTTTTTT. This encodes CASSPLSEKLFF.